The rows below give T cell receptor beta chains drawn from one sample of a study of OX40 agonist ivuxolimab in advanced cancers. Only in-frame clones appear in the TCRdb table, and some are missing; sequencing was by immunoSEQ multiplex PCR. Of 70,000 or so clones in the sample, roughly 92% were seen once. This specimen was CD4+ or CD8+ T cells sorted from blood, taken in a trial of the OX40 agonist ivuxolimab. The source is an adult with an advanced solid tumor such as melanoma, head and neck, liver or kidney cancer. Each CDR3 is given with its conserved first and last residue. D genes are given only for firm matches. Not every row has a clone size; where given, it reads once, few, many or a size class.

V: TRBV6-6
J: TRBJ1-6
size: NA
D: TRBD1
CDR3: CASTGGAGNSPLHF
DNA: TGTGCCAGCACAGGGGGCGCGGGGAATTCACCCCTCCACTTT

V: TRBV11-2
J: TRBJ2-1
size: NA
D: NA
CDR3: CASSLWGNEQFF
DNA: TGTGCCAGCAGCTTATGGGGGAATGAGCAGTTCTTC

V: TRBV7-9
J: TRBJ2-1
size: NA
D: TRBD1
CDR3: CASSPPARTGPYNEQFF
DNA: TGTGCCAGCAGCCCCCCCGCACGGACAGGACCTTACAATGAGCAGTTCTTC

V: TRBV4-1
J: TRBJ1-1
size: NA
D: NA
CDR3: CASSQDPGTNTEAFF
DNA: TGCGCCAGCAGCCAAGATCCAGGGACGAACACTGAAGCTTTCTTT

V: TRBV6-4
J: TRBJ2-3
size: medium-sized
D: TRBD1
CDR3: CASSDSQGADTQYF
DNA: TGTGCCAGCAGTGACTCACAGGGGGCAGATACGCAGTATTTT

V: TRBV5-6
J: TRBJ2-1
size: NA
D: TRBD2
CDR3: CASSLGTSGDNEQFF
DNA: TGTGCCAGCAGCTTGGGGACTAGCGGGGACAATGAGCAGTTCTTC

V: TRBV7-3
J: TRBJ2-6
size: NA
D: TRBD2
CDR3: CASSSPPGVAGAERGANVLTF
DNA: TGTGCCAGCAGCTCCCCCCCGGGGGTAGCGGGGGCCGAACGTGGGGCCAACGTCCTGACTTTC

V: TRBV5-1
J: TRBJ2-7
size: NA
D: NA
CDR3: CASSLLDSYEQYF
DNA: TGCGCCAGCAGCTTGTTGGACAGCTACGAGCAGTACTTC

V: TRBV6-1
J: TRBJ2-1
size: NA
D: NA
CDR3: CASKPPGDYNEQFF
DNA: TGTGCCAGCAAACCCCCAGGGGACTACAATGAGCAGTTCTTC

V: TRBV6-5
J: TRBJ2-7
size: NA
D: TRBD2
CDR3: CASSYSTGLVEYEQYF
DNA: TGTGCCAGCAGTTACTCGACGGGACTAGTCGAGTACGAGCAGTACTTC

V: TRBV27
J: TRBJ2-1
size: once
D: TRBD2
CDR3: CASSFLAGGQHNEQFF
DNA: TGTGCCAGCAGTTTCCTAGCGGGGGGGCAACACAATGAGCAGTTCTTC

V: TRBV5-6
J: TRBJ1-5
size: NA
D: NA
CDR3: CASSSNRGPQHF
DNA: TGTGCCAGCAGCTCTAACCGGGGGCCCCAGCATTTT

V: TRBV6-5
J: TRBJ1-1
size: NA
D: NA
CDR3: CASTLGGENTEAFF
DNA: TGTGCCAGCACCCTAGGGGGGGAAAACACTGAAGCTTTCTTT

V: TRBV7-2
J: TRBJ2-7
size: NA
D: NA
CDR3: CASSMGRQTYEQYF
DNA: TGTGCCAGCAGCATGGGACGCCAGACCTACGAGCAGTACTTC

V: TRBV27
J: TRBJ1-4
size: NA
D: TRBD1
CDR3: CASSTTGGNEKLFF
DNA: TGTGCCAGCAGTACCACAGGGGGCAATGAAAAACTGTTTTTT

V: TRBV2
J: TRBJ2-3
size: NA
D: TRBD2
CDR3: CASSYLAVSSTDTQYF
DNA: TGTGCCAGCAGTTACCTAGCGGTGTCTAGCACAGATACGCAGTATTTT

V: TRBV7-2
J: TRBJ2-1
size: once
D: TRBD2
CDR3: CASSLIPSGDHGNEQFF
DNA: TGTGCCAGCAGCTTAATCCCTAGCGGAGATCATGGGAATGAGCAGTTCTTC

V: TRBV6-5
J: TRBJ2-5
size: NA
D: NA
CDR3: CASSHPPPETQYF
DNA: TGTGCCAGCAGTCACCCCCCCCCAGAGACCCAGTACTTC

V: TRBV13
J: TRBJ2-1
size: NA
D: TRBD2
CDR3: CASSQRGTYNEQFF
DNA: TGTGCCAGCAGCCAGCGGGGAACCTACAATGAGCAGTTCTTC

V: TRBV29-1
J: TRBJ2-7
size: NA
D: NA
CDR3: CSAGWPGSSYEQYF
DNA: TGCAGCGCCGGGTGGCCAGGGAGCTCCTACGAGCAGTACTTC

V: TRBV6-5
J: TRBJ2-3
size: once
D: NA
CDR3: CASSYSEGVPDTQYF
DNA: TGTGCCAGCAGTTACTCGGAAGGGGTCCCAGATACGCAGTATTTT

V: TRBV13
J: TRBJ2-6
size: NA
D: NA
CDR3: CASSWGGANVLTF
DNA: TGTGCCAGCAGCTGGGGTGGGGCCAACGTCCTGACTTTC

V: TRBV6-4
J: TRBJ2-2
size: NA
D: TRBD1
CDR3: CASSDSPGQGAGELFF
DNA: TGTGCCAGCAGTGACTCTCCGGGACAGGGGGCCGGGGAGCTGTTTTTT

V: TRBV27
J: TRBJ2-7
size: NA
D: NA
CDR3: CASSFSTGPFPFEQYF
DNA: TGTGCCAGCAGTTTTTCGACGGGCCCGTTTCCGTTCGAGCAGTACTTC

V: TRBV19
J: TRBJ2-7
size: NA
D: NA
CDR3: CASSPQGQGYEQYF
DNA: TGTGCCAGTAGTCCTCAGGGGCAGGGGTACGAGCAGTACTTC

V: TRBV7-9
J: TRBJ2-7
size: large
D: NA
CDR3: CASSFYVGGLIYEQYF
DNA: TGTGCCAGCAGCTTTTACGTGGGGGGCCTTATCTACGAGCAGTACTTC

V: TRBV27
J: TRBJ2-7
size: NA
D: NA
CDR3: CASSLSGDRPYEQYF
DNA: TGTGCCAGCAGTTTATCGGGGGACCGTCCCTACGAGCAGTACTTC

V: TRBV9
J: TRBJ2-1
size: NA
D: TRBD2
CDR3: CASSGTRTEQFF
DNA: TGTGCCAGCAGCGGGACTAGGACTGAGCAGTTCTTC

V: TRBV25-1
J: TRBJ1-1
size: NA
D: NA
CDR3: CASSELVGAPNTEAFF
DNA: TGTGCCAGCAGTGAATTGGTAGGGGCTCCGAACACTGAAGCTTTCTTT

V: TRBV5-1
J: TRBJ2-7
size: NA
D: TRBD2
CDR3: CASSFHASPQPGLAGGPHEQYF
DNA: TGCGCCAGCAGCTTCCACGCTTCTCCCCAACCGGGACTAGCGGGGGGCCCCCACGAGCAGTACTTC

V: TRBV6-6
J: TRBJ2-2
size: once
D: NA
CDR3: CASIRNTGELFF
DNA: TGTGCCAGCATCCGGAACACCGGGGAGCTGTTTTTT

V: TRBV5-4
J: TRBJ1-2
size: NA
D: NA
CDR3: CASSLVGVAGYTF
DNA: TGTGCCAGCAGCTTGGTTGGGGTTGCTGGCTACACCTTC

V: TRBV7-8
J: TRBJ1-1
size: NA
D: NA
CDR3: CASSPAPRMNTEAFF
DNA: TGTGCCAGCAGTCCTGCCCCTAGGATGAACACTGAAGCTTTCTTT

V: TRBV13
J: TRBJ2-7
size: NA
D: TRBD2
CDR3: CASSLQTSGGYEQYF
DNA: TGTGCCAGCAGCTTGCAGACTAGCGGGGGCTACGAGCAGTACTTC

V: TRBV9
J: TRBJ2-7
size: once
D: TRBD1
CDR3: CASSTGVLGGLYEQYF
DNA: TGTGCCAGCAGCACAGGGGTTTTAGGGGGCTTGTACGAGCAGTACTTC

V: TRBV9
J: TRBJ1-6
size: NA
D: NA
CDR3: CASSVGGGNSPLHF
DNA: TGTGCCAGCAGCGTAGGGGGTGGTAATTCACCCCTCCACTTT

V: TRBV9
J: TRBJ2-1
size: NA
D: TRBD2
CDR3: CASSEGLAGGRLYEQFF
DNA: TGTGCCAGCAGCGAAGGACTAGCGGGGGGGCGGTTGTATGAGCAGTTCTTC

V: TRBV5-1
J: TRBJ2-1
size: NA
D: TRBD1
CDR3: CASSLTGVGYNEQFF
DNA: TGCGCCAGCAGCTTGACAGGGGTAGGCTACAATGAGCAGTTCTTC

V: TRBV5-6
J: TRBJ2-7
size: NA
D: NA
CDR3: CASSLGYSYEQYF
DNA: TGTGCCAGCAGCTTGGGTTACTCCTACGAGCAGTACTTC

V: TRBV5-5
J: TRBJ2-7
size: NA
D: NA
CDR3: CASSFGYSSYEQYF
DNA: TGTGCCAGCAGCTTCGGTTACAGCTCCTACGAGCAGTACTTC

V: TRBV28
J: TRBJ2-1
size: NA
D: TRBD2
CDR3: CASSSYGGAYNEQFF
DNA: TGTGCCAGCAGTTCATACGGGGGGGCCTACAATGAGCAGTTCTTC

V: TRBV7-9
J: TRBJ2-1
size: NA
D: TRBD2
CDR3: CASSLTGTSGRRQFF
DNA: TGTGCCAGCAGCTTGACCGGGACTAGCGGGCGAAGGCAGTTCTTC

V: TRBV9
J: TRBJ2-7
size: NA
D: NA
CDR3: CASSQTGNSYEQYF
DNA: TGTGCCAGCAGTCAGACAGGAAACTCCTACGAGCAGTACTTC

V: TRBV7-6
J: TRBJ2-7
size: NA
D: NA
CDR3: CASSFAVGSYEQYF
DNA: TGTGCCAGCAGCTTCGCTGTCGGCTCCTACGAGCAGTACTTC

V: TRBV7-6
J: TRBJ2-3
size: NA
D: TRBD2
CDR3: CASSSRAGGPADTQYF
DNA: TGTGCCAGCAGCTCCCGTGCGGGGGGGCCGGCAGATACGCAGTATTTT

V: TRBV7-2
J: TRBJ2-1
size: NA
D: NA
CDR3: CASSRGTGRFF
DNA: TGTGCCAGCAGCCGTGGGACCGGCAGGTTCTTC

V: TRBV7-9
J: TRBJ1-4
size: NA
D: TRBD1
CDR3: CASSSVPGQAATNEKLFF
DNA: TGTGCCAGCAGCTCGGTGCCCGGACAGGCCGCAACTAATGAAAAACTGTTTTTT

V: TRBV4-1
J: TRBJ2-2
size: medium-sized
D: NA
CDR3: CASSLSLNTGELFF
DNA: TGCGCCAGCAGCCTAAGTCTTAACACCGGGGAGCTGTTTTTT

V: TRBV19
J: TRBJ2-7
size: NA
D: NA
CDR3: CASSIGERVYEQYF
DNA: TGTGCCAGTAGTATCGGAGAAAGGGTCTACGAGCAGTACTTC

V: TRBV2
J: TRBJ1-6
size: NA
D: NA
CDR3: CASWDTSYNSPLHF
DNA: TGTGCCAGCTGGGATACCTCCTATAATTCACCCCTCCACTTT

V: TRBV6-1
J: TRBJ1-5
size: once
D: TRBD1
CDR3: CASSEVGAGGYQPQHF
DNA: TGTGCCAGCAGTGAAGTAGGCGCAGGGGGCTATCAGCCCCAGCATTTT

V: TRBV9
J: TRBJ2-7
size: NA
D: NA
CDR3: CASSVGGGDPTYEQYF
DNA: TGTGCCAGCAGCGTAGGGGGCGGGGATCCAACCTACGAGCAGTACTTC

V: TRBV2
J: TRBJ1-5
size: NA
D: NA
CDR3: CASGGENNQPQHF
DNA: TGTGCCAGCGGGGGGGAGAACAATCAGCCCCAGCATTTT

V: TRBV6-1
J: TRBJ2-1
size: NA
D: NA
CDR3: CASSETGPPRSYNEQFF
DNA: TGTGCCAGCAGTGAAACGGGACCCCCAAGGTCCTACAATGAGCAGTTCTTC

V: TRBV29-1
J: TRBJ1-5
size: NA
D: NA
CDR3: CSVDTGSNQPQHF
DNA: TGCAGCGTTGACACGGGCAGCAATCAGCCCCAGCATTTT